These 16 T cell receptor beta chains share one sample of origin, sequenced in a study of chemoradiotherapy in HPV16-positive cancers. Measured with immunoSEQ multiplex PCR; TCRdb has only the in-frame clones, and not every one. Here the sample spans about 8,600 clones, 75% being singletons. The sample was taken from a patient who underwent chemoradiotherapy. All receptors come from a human donor with HPV-associated anogenital cancer.

The V gene is TRBV6-5, the J gene TRBJ1-1; no firm D call. V dropped 6 bases and J dropped 3 bases, with 5 bases sitting between them. Germline V gene data show CDR1 as MNHEY and CDR2 as SVGAGI. CDR3 length: 11 residues. CDR3 sequence: CASRRDTEAFF. DNA for the CDR3: TGTGCCAGCAGGCGGGACACTGAAGCTTTCTTT.

V gene TRBV7-2 combines with J gene TRBJ2-1, with 11 bases lining up with TRBD2. The CDR3 spans 12 residues. CDR1 is SGHTA, CDR2 FQGNSA, per germline. V was clipped by 5 bases and J by 12 bases; unmatched bases: 3. The DNA of the CDR3 is TGTGCCAGCAGCCTAACTAGCGGGGGGCAGTTCTTC. Translated, it gives CASSLTSGGQFF.

The genes are TRBV30 and TRBJ2-7; the D gene is possibly TRBD2 (5 bases). Trimming pared 0 bases from V and 2 bases from J, leaving 11 bases between. Germline CDR1 and CDR2: GTSNPN and SVGIG (reference sequence). The CDR3 is 14 amino acids. The CDR3 region is CAWSVYGNTYEQYF. CDR3 nucleotides: TGTGCCTGGAGTGTATACGGGAATACCTACGAGCAGTACTTC. Supplemented by reference TRBV30 and TRBJ2-7, the full variable domain reads SQTIHQWPATLVQPVGSPLSLECTVEGTSNPNLYWYRQAAGRGLQLLFYSVGIGQISSEVPQNLSASRPQDRQFILSSKKLLLSDSGFYLCAWSVYGNTYEQYFGPGTRLTVT.

V usage is TRBV4-2 and J usage is TRBJ2-1; a possible D gene is TRBD2 (5 bases). Germline CDR1 is LGHNA and CDR2 is YNFKEQ. The CDR3 is made up of 13 amino acids. V shed 0 bases and J shed 9 bases, with 9 bases lying between them. This CDR3 reads CASSQDDGVEQFF. In DNA form, the CDR3 reads TGTGCCAGCAGCCAAGATGACGGGGTTGAGCAGTTCTTC.

The chain couples TRBV6-1 to TRBJ1-1; tentatively, D is TRBD1 (6 bases). The germline gives CDR1 MNHNS, CDR2 SASEGT. This CDR3 comprises 11 residues. V gave up 8 bases and J gave up 9 bases, with 13 bases separating them. Here the CDR3 reads CASYKDRKAFF. CDR3 DNA sequence: TGTGCCAGCTACAAAGACAGGAAAGCTTTCTTT.

The chain employs TRBV19 and TRBJ2-1; D call uncertain. The ends were cut back, 7 bases at V and 6 bases at J, with 19 bases in the middle. The CDR3 is made up of 15 amino acids. Germline CDR1 is LNHDA and CDR2 is SQIVND (reference sequence). The CDR3 is CASTQTRFTGNEQFF. The CDR3 region has the DNA TGTGCCAGTACCCAGACCAGGTTTACGGGCAATGAGCAGTTCTTC.

The chain joins TRBV4-3 to TRBJ1-4, with D perhaps TRBD1 (6 bases). The CDR3 runs 15 residues. V gave up 4 bases and J gave up 5 bases, with 14 bases separating them. Germline V lookup: CDR1 LGHNA, CDR2 YSLEER. CDR3 protein: CASSRKTGENEKLFF. The CDR3 nucleotides read TGCGCCAGCAGCCGGAAGACAGGAGAAAATGAAAAACTGTTTTTT.

The rearrangement joins TRBV6-1 to TRBJ1-2; unclear D gene. V lost 1 base to trimming and J lost 0 bases, with 9 bases between them. CDR1 and CDR2 (germline): MNHNS, SASEGT. The CDR3 loop spans 15 amino acids. CDR3 sequence: CASSEVRQANYGYTF. The CDR3, as DNA: TGTGCCAGCAGTGAAGTCCGGCAGGCTAACTATGGCTACACCTTC.

This chain joins TRBV2 and TRBJ1-5; D not certain. The CDR3 contains 12 residues. V shed 6 bases and J shed 0 bases, with 3 bases lying between them. In germline, CDR1 is SNHLY, CDR2 FYNNEI. The CDR3 sequence is CASRGSNQPQHF. The CDR3 DNA reads TGTGCCAGCAGGGGTAGCAATCAGCCCCAGCATTTT.

The chain couples TRBV5-8 to TRBJ1-1; D remains unclear. CDR3 length: 13 residues. In germline, CDR1 is SGHTS, CDR2 YDEGEE. Trimming stripped 2 bases from V and 0 bases from J, with 5 bases between. The CDR3 DNA follows: TGTGCCAGCAGCTTACAGCTGAACACTGAAGCTTTCTTT. Translated: CASSLQLNTEAFF.

The rearrangement uses TRBV5-1 and TRBJ2-1, with 9 bases that match TRBD1. This CDR3 comprises 14 residues. The V segment lost 2 bases and the J segment 6 bases; nucleotides outside the gene matches: 3. In germline, CDR1 is SGHRS, CDR2 YFSETQ. Here the CDR3 reads CASSFLDRGNEQFF. The CDR3 DNA sequence: TGCGCCAGCAGCTTCTTGGACAGGGGCAATGAGCAGTTCTTC.

The chain uses TRBV29-1 and TRBJ1-4, with D perhaps TRBD1 (6 bases). The ends were cut back, 8 bases at V and 3 bases at J, with 13 bases in the middle. Germline V CDR1 and CDR2: SQVTM, ANQGSEA. The CDR3 contains 13 residues. Here the CDR3 DNA reads TGCAGCATCCGGACAGCCCCTAATGAAAAACTGTTTTTT. Protein product: CSIRTAPNEKLFF.

This clone was seen only a few times. The rearrangement links TRBV14 to TRBJ1-1; tentative D call: TRBD1 (5 bases). The germline V gene encodes CDR1 SGHDN and CDR2 FVKESK. The CDR3 spans 11 residues. Trimming cost V 4 bases and J 6 bases, with 6 bases left between them. CDR3 nucleotides: TGTGCCAGCAGCCGGACACCTGAAGCTTTCTTT. Amino acid sequence: CASSRTPEAFF.

This clone has a handful of counts. The chain couples TRBV27 to TRBJ2-1, with 11 nucleotides matching TRBD2. This CDR3 spans 14 amino acids. Germline CDR1 MNHEY, CDR2 SMNVEV (reference sequence). Trimming at V came to 9 bases and at J to 3 bases, leaving 4 bases not matched to a gene. CDR3 coding DNA: TGTGCCAGGGGACTAGCGGATTGCTACAATGAGCAGTTCTTC. It encodes CARGLADCYNEQFF.

The chain couples TRBV18 to TRBJ1-2, with D uncertain. CDR1 and CDR2 (germline): KGHSH, LQKENI. CDR3 length: 13 residues. Deletions cut 3 bases from V and 8 bases from J, with 13 bases between. CDR3 nucleotide sequence: TGTGCCAGCTCACCGGTCAATGGGGAGGGCTACACCTTC. It codes for CASSPVNGEGYTF.

The chain is built from TRBV25-1 and TRBJ2-2; D is perhaps TRBD2 (5 bases). The CDR3 runs to 11 residues. Germline CDR1 and CDR2: MGHDK and SYGVNS. The V gene lost 11 bases and the J gene lost 1 base, with 5 bases spanning the gap. The DNA for the CDR3 is TGTGCCGGAGGGAACACCGGGGAGCTGTTTTTT. Translating it yields CAGGNTGELFF.